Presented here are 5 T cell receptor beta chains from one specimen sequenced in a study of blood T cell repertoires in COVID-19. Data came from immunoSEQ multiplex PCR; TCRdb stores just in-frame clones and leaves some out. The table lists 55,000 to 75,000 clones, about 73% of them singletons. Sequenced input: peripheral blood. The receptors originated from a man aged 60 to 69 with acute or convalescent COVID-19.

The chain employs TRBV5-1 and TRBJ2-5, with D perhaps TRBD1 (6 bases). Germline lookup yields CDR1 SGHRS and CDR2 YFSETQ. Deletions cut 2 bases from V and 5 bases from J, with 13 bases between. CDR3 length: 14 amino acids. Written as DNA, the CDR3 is TGCGCCAGCAGCTTCTACCAGGGGTCGGAGACCCAGTACTTC. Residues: CASSFYQGSETQYF.

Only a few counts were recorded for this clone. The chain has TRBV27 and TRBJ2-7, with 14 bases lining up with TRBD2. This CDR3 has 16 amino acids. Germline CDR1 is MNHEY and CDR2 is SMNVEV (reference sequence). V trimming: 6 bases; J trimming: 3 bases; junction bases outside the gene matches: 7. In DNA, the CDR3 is TGTGCCAGCAGCCCGGGACTAGCGGGAGTTTACTACGAGCAGTACTTC. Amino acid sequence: CASSPGLAGVYYEQYF.

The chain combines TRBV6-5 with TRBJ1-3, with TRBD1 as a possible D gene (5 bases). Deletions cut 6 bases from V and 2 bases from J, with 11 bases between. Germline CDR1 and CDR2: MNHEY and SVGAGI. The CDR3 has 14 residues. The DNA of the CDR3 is TGTGCCAGCAGCTCAGGGTATGCTGGAAACACCATATATTTT. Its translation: CASSSGYAGNTIYF.

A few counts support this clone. CDR3 nucleotide sequence: TGTGCCAGCAGGGAAGGGACAGCCTACGAGCAGTACGTC. This sequence encodes CASREGTAYEQYV. This chain joins TRBV2 and TRBJ2-7; TRBD1 matches at 7 bases. Germline values: CDR1 SNHLY, CDR2 FYNNEI. The CDR3 is 13 residues long.

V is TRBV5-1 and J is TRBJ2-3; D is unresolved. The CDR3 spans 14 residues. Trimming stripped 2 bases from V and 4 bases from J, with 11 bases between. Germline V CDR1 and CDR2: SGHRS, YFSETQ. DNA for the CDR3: TGCGCCAGCAGCTTCGAAAGCCTTTCAGATACGCAGTATTTT. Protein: CASSFESLSDTQYF.